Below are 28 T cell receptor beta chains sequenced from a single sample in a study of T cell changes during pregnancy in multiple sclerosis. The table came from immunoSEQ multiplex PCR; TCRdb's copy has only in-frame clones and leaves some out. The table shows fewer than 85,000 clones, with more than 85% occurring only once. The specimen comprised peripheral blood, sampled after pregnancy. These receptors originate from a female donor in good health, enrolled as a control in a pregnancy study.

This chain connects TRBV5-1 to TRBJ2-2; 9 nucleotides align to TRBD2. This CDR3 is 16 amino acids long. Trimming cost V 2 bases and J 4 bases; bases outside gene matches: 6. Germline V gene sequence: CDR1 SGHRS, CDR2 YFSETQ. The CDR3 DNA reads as TGCGCCAGCAGCTTCGTAGCGGGAGTGTCCACCGGGGAGCTGTTTTTT. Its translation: CASSFVAGVSTGELFF.

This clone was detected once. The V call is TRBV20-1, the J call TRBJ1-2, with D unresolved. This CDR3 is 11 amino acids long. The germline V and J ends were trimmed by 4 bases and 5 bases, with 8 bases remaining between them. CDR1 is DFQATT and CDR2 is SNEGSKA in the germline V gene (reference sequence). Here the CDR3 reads CSATPLYGYTF. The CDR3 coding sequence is TGCAGTGCTACCCCCCTTTATGGCTACACCTTC.

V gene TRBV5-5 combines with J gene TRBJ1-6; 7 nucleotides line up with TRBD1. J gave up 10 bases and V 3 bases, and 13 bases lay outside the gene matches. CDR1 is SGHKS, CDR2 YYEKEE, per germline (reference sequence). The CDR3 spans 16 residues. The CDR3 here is CASSSVVGRGKSPLHF. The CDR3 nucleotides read TGTGCCAGCAGCTCCGTTGTCGGCAGGGGGAAATCACCCCTCCACTTT.

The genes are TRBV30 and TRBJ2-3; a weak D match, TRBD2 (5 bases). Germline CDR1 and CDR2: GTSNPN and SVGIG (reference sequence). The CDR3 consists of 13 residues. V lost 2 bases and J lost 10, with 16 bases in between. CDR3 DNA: TGTGCCTGGAGTCCACTCGGACTGACTCCGCAGTATTTT. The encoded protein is CAWSPLGLTPQYF. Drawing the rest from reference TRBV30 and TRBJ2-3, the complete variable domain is SQTIHQWPATLVQPVGSPLSLECTVEGTSNPNLYWYRQAAGRGLQLLFYSVGIGQISSEVPQNLSASRPQDRQFILSSKKLLLSDSGFYLCAWSPLGLTPQYFGPGTRLTVL.

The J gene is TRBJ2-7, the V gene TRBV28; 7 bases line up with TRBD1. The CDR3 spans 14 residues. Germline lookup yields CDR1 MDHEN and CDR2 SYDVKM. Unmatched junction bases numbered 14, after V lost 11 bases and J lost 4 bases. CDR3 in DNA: TGTGCCGAGGGACCGGGACAGCGTTTATACGAGCAGTACTTC. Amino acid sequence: CAEGPGQRLYEQYF.

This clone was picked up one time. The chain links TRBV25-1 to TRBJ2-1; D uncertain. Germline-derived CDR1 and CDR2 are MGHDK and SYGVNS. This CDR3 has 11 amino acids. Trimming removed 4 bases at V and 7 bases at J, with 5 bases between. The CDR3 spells CASSGGNEQFF. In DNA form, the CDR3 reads TGTGCCAGCAGTGGAGGTAATGAGCAGTTCTTC. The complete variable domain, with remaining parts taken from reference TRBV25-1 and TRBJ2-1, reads EADIYQTPRYLVIGTGKKITLECSQTMGHDKMYWYQQDPGMELHLIHYSYGVNSTEKGDLSSESTVSRIRTEHFPLTLESARPSHTSQYLCASSGGNEQFFGPGTRLTVL.

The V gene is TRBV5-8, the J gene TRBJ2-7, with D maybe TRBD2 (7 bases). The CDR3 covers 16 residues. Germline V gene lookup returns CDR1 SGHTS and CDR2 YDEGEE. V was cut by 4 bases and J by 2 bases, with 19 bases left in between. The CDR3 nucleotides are TGTGCCAGCAGCCCGTTGAGGGGGGGTAGGGCCTACGAGCAGTACTTC. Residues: CASSPLRGGRAYEQYF.

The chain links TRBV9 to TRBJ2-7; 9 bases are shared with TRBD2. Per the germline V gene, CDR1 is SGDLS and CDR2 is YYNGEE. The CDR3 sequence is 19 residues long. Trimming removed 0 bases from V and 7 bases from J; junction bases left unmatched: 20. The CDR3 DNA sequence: TGTGCCAGCAGCGTAGCGGGGGAGGCTAGCGGGATGTTGGGGCTGGAGCAGTACTTC. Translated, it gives CASSVAGEASGMLGLEQYF.

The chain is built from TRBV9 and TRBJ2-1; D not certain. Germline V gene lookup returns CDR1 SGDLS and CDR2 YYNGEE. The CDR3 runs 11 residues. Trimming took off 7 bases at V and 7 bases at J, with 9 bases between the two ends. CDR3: CASGRGNEQFF. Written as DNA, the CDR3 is TGTGCCAGCGGCCGAGGAAATGAGCAGTTCTTC.

As DNA, the CDR3 is TGCGCCAGCAGCTTGACTAGCGGGGGGCTCAGCACAGATACGCAGTATTTT. This gives the protein CASSLTSGGLSTDTQYF. This chain uses TRBV5-1 with TRBJ2-3; 12 nucleotides align to TRBD2. Per germline, CDR1 SGHRS and CDR2 YFSETQ. V was clipped by 1 base and J by 0 bases; unmatched bases: 3. CDR3 size: 17 residues.

The CDR3 DNA reads TGTGCCAGCAGCTTTTCGGGCAATCAGCCCCAGCATTTT. It encodes CASSFSGNQPQHF. The rearrangement joins TRBV7-2 to TRBJ1-5, with D unclear. V dropped 3 bases and J dropped 2 bases, with 5 bases sitting between them. Germline assignment: CDR1 SGHTA and CDR2 FQGNSA. The CDR3 loop spans 13 amino acids.

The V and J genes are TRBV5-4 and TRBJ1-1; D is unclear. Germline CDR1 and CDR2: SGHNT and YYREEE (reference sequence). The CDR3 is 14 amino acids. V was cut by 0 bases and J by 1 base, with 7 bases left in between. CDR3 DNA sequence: TGTGCCAGCAGCTTGGGGGAGGGGAACACTGAAGCTTTCTTT. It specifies CASSLGEGNTEAFF.

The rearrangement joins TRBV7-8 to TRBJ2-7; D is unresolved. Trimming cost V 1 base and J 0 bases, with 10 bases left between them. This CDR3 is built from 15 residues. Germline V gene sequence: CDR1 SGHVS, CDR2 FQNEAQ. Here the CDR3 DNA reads TGTGCCAGCAGCTTAGATACTACCGGCTCCTACGAGCAGTACTTC. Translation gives CASSLDTTGSYEQYF.

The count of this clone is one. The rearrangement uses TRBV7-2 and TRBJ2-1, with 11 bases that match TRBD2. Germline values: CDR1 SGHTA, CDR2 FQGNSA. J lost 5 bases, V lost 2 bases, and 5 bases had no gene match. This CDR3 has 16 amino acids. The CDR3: CASSLRTSGLNNEQFF. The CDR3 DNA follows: TGTGCCAGCAGCTTAAGGACTAGCGGGCTGAACAATGAGCAGTTCTTC.

The DNA for the CDR3 is TGTGCCAGCAGCTTAGATCGGCTACAGGGCGAGCAGTACTTC. Protein: CASSLDRLQGEQYF. The V and J genes are TRBV7-9 and TRBJ2-7; perhaps TRBD1 as D (6 bases). V lost 1 base and J 6 bases, leaving 13 bases between the germline ends. CDR1 and CDR2 (germline): SEHNR, FQNEAQ (reference sequence). The length of the CDR3 is 14 residues.

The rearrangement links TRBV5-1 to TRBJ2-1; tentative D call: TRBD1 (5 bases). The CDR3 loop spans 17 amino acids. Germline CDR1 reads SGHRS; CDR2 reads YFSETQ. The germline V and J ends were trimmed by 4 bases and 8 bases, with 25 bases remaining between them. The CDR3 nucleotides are TGCGCCAGCAGCGCCCGCAGTTGGGAAACAGGTAATGATGAGCAGTTCTTC. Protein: CASSARSWETGNDEQFF.

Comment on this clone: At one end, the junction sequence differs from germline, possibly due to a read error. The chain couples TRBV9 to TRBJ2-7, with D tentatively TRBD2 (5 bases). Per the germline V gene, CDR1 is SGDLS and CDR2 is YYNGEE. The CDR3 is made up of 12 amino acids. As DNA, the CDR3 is TGTGCCAGCAGCCCGGACTCCCACGAGCAGTACTTC. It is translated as CASSPDSHEQYF.

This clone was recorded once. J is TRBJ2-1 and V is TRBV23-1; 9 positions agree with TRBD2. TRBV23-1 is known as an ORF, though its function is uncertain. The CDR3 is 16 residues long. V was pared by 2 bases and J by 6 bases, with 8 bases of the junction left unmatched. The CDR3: CASSQATSGYFNEQFF. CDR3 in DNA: TGCGCCAGCAGTCAAGCGACTAGCGGCTATTTCAATGAGCAGTTCTTC.

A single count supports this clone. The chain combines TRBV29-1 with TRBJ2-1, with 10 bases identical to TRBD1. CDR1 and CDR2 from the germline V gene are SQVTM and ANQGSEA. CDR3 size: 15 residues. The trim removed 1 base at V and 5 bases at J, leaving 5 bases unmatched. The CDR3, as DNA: TGCAGCGTTGAAGTTTTGGGACAGGGGAACAATGAGCAGTTCTTC. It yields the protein CSVEVLGQGNNEQFF.

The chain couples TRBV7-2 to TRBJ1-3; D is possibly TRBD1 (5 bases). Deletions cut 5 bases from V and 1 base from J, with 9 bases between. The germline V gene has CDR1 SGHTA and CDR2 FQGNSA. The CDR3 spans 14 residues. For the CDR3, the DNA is TGTGCCAGCAGCCCTAGACAGTCTGGAAACACCATATATTTT. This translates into CASSPRQSGNTIYF.

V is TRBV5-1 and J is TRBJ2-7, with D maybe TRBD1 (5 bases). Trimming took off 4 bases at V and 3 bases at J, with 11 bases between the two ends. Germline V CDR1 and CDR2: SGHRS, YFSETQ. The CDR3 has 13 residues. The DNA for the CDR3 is TGCGCCAGCAGCCGCAGGGAATTCTACGAGCAGTACTTC. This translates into CASSRREFYEQYF.

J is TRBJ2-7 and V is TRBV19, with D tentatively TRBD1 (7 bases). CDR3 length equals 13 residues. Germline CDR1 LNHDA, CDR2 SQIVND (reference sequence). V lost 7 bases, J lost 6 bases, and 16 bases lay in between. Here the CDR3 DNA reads TGTGCCAGTACGGGGGACAGATGGGGCGAGCAGTACTTC. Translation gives CASTGDRWGEQYF.

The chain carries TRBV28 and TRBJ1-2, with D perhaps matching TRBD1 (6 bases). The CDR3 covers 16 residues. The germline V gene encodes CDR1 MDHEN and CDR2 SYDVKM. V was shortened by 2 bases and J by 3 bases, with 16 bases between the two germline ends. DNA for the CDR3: TGTGCCAGCAGTTTACTCCCGACAGGCCGTGACTATGGCTACACCTTC. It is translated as CASSLLPTGRDYGYTF.

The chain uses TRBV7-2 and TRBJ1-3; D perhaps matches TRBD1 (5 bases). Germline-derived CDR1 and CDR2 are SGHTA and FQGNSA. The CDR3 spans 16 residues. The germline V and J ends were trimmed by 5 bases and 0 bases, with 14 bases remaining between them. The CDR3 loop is CASSISGLLSGNTIYF. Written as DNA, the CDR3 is TGTGCCAGCAGCATTTCAGGGTTACTCTCTGGAAACACCATATATTTT.

This chain's CDR3 is CASSQDANYGYTF. DNA for the CDR3: TGTGCCAGCAGTCAGGATGCAAACTATGGCTACACCTTC. The genes are TRBV6-5 and TRBJ1-2; D not certain. The CDR3 extends over 13 amino acids. The V end was cut by 5 bases, the J end by 2 bases, with 9 bases between. Looked up from germline, CDR1 is MNHEY and CDR2 is SVGAGI.

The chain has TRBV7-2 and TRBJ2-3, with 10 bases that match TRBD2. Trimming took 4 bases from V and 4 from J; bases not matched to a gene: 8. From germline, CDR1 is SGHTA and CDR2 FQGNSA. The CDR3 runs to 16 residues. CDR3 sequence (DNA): TGTGCCAGCAGCTCGGTAGCGGGAGGCGGCGCAGATACGCAGTATTTT. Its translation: CASSSVAGGGADTQYF.

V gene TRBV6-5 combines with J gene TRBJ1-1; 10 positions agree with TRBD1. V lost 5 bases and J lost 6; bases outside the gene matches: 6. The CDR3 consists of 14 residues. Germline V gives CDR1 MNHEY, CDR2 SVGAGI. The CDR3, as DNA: TGTGCCAGCAGTCGCGGGACAGGGGTCGCTGAAGCTTTCTTT. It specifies CASSRGTGVAEAFF.

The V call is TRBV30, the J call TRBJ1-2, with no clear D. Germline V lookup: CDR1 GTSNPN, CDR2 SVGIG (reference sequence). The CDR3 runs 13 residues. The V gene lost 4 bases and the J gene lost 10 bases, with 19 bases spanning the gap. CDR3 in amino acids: CAWNPAGAMDYTF. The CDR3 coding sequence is TGTGCCTGGAATCCCGCCGGAGCTATGGACTACACCTTC.